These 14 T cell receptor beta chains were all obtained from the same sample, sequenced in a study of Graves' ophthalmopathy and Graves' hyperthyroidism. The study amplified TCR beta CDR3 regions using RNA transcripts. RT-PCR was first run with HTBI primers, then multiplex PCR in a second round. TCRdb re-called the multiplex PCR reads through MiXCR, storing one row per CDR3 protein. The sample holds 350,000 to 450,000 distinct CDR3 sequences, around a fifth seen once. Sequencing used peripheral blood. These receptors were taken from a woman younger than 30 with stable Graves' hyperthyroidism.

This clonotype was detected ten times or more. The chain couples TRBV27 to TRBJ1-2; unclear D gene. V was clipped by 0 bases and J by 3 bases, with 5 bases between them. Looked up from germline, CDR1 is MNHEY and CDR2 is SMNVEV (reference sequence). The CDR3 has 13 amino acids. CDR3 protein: CASSLSAYYGYTF. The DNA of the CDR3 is TGTGCCAGCAGTTTATCCGCCTACTATGGCTACACCTTC.

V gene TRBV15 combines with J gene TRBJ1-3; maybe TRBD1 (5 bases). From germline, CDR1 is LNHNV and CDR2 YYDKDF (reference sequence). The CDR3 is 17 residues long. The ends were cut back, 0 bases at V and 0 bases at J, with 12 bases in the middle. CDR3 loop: CATSRDPGISSGNTIYF. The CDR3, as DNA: TGTGCCACCAGCAGAGATCCAGGGATAAGCTCTGGAAACACCATATATTTT.

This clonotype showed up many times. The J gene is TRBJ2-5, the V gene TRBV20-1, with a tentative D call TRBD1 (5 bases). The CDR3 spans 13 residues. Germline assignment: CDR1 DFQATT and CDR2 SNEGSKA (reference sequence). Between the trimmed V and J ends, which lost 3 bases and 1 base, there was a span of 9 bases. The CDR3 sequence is CSASDRGQETQYF. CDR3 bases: TGCAGTGCTAGTGACAGAGGCCAAGAGACCCAGTACTTC.

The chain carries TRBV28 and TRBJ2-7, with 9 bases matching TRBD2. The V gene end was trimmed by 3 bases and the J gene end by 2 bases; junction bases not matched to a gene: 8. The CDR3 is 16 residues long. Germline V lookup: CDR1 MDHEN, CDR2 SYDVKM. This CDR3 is CASSFLQAGGPYEQYF. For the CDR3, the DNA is TGTGCCAGCAGTTTTCTCCAAGCGGGAGGCCCCTACGAGCAGTACTTC. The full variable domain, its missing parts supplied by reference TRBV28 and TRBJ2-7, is DVKVTQSSRYLVKRTGEKVFLECVQDMDHENMFWYRQDPGLGLRLIYFSYDVKMKEKGDIPEGYSVSREKKERFSLILESASTNQTSMYLCASSFLQAGGPYEQYFGPGTRLTVT.

The CDR3 region is CASTAANYGYTF. CDR3 nucleotides: TGTGCCAGCACGGCAGCTAACTATGGCTACACCTTC. J is TRBJ1-2 and V is TRBV6-2 or TRBV6-3, with D unresolved. The length of the CDR3 is 12 residues. V was shortened by 7 bases and J by 0 bases, with 6 bases between the two germline ends. Germline CDR1 reads MNHEY; CDR2 reads SVGEGT.

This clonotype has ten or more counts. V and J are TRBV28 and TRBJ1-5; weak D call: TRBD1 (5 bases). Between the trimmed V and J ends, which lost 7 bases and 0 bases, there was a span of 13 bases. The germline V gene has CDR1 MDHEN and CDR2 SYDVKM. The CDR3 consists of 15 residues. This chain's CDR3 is CASILGGISNQPQHF. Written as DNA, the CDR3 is TGTGCCAGCATCCTGGGGGGAATTAGCAATCAGCCCCAGCATTTT.

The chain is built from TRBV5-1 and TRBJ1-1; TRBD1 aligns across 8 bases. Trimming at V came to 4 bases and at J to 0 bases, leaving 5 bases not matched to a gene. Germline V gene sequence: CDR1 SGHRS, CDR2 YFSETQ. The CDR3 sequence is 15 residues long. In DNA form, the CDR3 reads TGCGCCAGCAGCGATCCAGGGGGCATGAACACTGAAGCTTTCTTT. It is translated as CASSDPGGMNTEAFF.

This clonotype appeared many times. The CDR3: CASTPRGASRSTEAFF. In nucleotides, the CDR3 is TGTGCCAGCACCCCCAGGGGGGCCAGCCGTAGCACTGAAGCTTTCTTT. This chain joins TRBV6-1 and TRBJ1-1, with 7 bases matching TRBD1. The trim removed 7 bases at V and 4 bases at J, leaving 15 bases unmatched. The CDR3 runs 16 residues. From germline, CDR1 is MNHNS and CDR2 SASEGT.

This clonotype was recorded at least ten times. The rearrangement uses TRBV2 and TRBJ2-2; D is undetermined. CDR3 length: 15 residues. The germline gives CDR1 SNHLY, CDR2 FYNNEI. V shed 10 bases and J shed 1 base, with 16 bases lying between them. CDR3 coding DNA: TGTGCCACCATGGCCGCATCGGGGAACACCGGGGAGCTGTTTTTT. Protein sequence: CATMAASGNTGELFF.

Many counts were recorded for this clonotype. The CDR3, as DNA: TGTGCCACGGGAGCGGGAGGGCCGTACGAGCAGTACTTC. Its protein product is CATGAGGPYEQYF. The chain recombines TRBV19 with TRBJ2-7, with TRBD2 identical over 10 bases. Germline V gene sequence: CDR1 LNHDA, CDR2 SQIVND (reference sequence). J was trimmed by 4 bases and V by 10 bases; bases with no gene match: 7. The CDR3 length is 13 residues.

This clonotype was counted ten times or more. CDR3 coding DNA: TGTGCCACCAGCAGAGATAAAGGGGTGAACACTGAAGCTTTCTTT. This translates into CATSRDKGVNTEAFF. The rearrangement links TRBV15 to TRBJ1-1; the D gene is possibly TRBD1 (5 bases). Per germline, CDR1 LNHNV and CDR2 YYDKDF (reference sequence). Between the trimmed V and J ends, which lost 0 bases and 0 bases, there was a span of 8 bases. The CDR3 is 15 amino acids.

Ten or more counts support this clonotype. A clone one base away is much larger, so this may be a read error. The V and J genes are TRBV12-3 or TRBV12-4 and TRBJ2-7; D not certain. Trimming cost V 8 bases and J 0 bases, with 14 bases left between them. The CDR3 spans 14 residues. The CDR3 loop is CASGSTTSSYEQYF. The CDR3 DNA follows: TGTGCCAGCGGCTCGACCACGTCCTCCTACGAGCAGTACTTC.

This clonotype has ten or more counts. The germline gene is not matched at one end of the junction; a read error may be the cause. The CDR3 is CASSGGTGNIKYF. CDR3 coding DNA: TGTGCCAGCTCCGGCGGGACAGGAAACATTAAGTACTTC. V usage is TRBV18 and J usage is TRBJ2-4, with 8 bases aligning to TRBD1. Per germline, CDR1 KGHSH and CDR2 LQKENI. The CDR3 has 13 residues.

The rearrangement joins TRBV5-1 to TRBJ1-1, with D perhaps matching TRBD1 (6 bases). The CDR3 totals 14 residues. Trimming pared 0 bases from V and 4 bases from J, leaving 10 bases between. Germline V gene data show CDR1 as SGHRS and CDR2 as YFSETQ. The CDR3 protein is CASSLAGDRTEAFF. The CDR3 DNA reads TGCGCCAGCAGCTTGGCAGGGGACCGCACTGAAGCTTTCTTT.